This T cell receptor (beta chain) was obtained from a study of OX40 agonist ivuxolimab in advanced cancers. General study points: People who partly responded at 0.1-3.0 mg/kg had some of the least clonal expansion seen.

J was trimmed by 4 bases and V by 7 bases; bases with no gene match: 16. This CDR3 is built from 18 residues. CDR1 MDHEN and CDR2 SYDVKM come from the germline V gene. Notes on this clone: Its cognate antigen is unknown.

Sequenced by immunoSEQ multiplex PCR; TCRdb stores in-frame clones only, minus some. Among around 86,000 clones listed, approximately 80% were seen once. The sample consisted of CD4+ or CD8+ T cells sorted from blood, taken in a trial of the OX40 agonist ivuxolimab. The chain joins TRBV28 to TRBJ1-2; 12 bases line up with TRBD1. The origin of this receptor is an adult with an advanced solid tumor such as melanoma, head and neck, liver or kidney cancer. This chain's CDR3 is CASTSPGGQGASGYGYTF. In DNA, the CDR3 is TGTGCCAGCACCTCCCCGGGGGGACAGGGGGCCTCAGGCTATGGCTACACCTTC.